This T cell receptor (beta chain) is drawn from a study of Ad26.COV2.S vaccination and SARS-CoV-2 variants. In the case of this clone: Its cognate antigen is unknown.

V was clipped by 1 base and J by 0 bases; unmatched bases: 5. Germline V CDR1 and CDR2: MNHEY, SVGEGT. The CDR3 is made up of 17 amino acids. General study findings and limits: Whether participants received vaccine or placebo, their non-spike TCR breadth was similar.

Assay: immunoSEQ multiplex PCR; the TCRdb copy retains only in-frame clones and omits some. The sample lists around 450,000 clones, 80% to 95% occurring once. The treatment is: about 20 received Ad26.COV2.S at low or high dose, single or two shots; roughly five received placebo; per-sample allocation not given. Sampling was performed 63 days after the first vaccine or placebo injection. The sequence derives from a person aged 18-60 years who received the Ad26.COV2.S COVID-19 vaccine or a placebo. This chain links TRBV6-2 or TRBV6-3 with TRBJ2-1; TRBD2 matches at 8 bases. Here the sequenced sample was peripheral blood, taken in a trial of Ad26.COV2.S vaccine versus placebo. The CDR3 reads CASSYLAGTSSYNEQFF. CDR3 DNA: TGTGCCAGCAGTTACTTAGCGGGAACAAGCTCCTACAATGAGCAGTTCTTC.